This entry describes one T cell receptor beta chain. The data derive from a study of shared clonotypes between healthy human individuals. The germline V gene encodes CDR1 ENHRY and CDR2 SYGVKD. Between the trimmed V and J ends, which lost 0 bases and 3 bases, there was a span of 8 bases. This CDR3 has 15 residues. The donor population consisted of healthy HIV-negative adults with no recent acute infections or vaccinations. Extraction of genomic DNA in unsorted samples used approximately 94 million PBMCs. The method was immunoSEQ multiplex PCR; TCRdb's version includes in-frame clones alone and lacks a portion of them. The sample lists some 510,000 clones, 79% occurring once.

This clonotype was sampled from a woman aged 40 to 50 in good health. Some clones in this sample may be carry-over from other donors' samples. J is TRBJ2-2 and V is TRBV10-3, with a possible D match to TRBD1 (6 bases). The sequencing sample was made of PBMCs. In DNA form, the CDR3 reads TGTGCCATCAGTGAGTCATCAGGGGACACCGGGGAGCTGTTTTTT. Amino acids: CAISESSGDTGELFF.